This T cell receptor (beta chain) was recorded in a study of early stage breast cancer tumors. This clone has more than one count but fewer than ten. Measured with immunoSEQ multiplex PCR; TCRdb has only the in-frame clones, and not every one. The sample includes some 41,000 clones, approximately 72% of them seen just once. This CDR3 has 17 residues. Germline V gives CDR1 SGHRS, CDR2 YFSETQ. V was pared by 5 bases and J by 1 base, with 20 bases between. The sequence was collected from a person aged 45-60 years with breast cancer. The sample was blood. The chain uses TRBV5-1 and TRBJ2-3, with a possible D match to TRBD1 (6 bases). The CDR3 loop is CASSNEPQGIGTDTQYF. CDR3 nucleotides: TGCGCCAGCAGTAACGAACCTCAGGGGATCGGCACAGATACGCAGTATTTT. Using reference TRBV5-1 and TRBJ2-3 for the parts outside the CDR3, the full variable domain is KAGVTQTPRYLIKTRGQQVTLSCSPISGHRSVSWYQQTPGQGLQFLFEYFSETQRNKGNFPGRFSGRQFSNSRSEMNVSTLELGDSALYLCASSNEPQGIGTDTQYFGPGTRLTVL.